This TCR beta chain was recovered during a study of blood T cells in healthy people across ages. For the second PCR, which ran for 7 to 11 cycles, a sample-barcoded 5' primer and a J-beta primer mix were used. TCRdb recomputed calls from the 5' RACE reads with MiXCR, one row per CDR3 protein. Of about 680,000 distinct CDR3 sequences in the sample, 45% to 50% are singletons; the top ten hold under 35%. Study results and limitations: Naive CD4+ cell counts and diversity both ran higher in long-lived than in aged donors. Unknown CMV status may confound age-related changes in expanded clones.

Each sample had at least 6 million PBMCs isolated. The germline V gene encodes CDR1 MNHEY and CDR2 SVGEGT. Trimming cost V 6 bases and J 4 bases; bases outside gene matches: 15. The CDR3 covers 17 residues. Only a few counts were recorded for this clonotype. The target antigen is unknown. This TCR came from a woman aged 55-70 years in good health. The rearrangement links TRBV6-2 or TRBV6-3 to TRBJ1-5; the match to TRBD1 covers 7 bases. Material: blood. Here the CDR3 DNA reads TGTGCCAGCAGACACCCTCGAAGACAGGGAGGAAATCAGCCCCAGCATTTT. Protein sequence: CASRHPRRQGGNQPQHF.